The TCR beta chain under discussion was sequenced for a study of a mutant IDH1 vaccine in newly diagnosed glioma. Whole-study context: Vaccination was launched 4-6 weeks after radiotherapy alone, or with temozolomide cycles. Treated patients, about 60% male and roughly 38% female, averaged about 40 years of age.

The CDR3 length is 14 residues. Trimming pared 1 base from V and 7 bases from J, leaving 14 bases between. Germline CDR1 is SGHDT and CDR2 is YYEEEE. For this clone: The antigen remains unidentified.

Broader study findings: Of all patients, 93.3% showed vaccine-induced immune responses.

The repertoire was sequenced with immunoSEQ multiplex PCR; TCRdb's copy has only in-frame clones and lacks some. The sample gives around 65,000 clones, 83% of which show up once; more than 3% is in the top ten. Regarding time point: week 47, end of study. Alongside topical imiquimod, each dose of vaccine comprised 300 ug of mutant IDH1 20-mer peptide. The sequencing used PBMCs, collected from a glioma patient whose treatment included an IDH1 peptide vaccine. This sequence joins TRBV5-6 and TRBJ1-2; D call uncertain. The sequence was collected from a man aged 25-45 years with glioma. The CDR3 region is CASSLPPQTSGYTF. The CDR3 DNA follows: TGTGCCAGCAGCTTGCCCCCCCAAACGAGTGGCTACACCTTC.